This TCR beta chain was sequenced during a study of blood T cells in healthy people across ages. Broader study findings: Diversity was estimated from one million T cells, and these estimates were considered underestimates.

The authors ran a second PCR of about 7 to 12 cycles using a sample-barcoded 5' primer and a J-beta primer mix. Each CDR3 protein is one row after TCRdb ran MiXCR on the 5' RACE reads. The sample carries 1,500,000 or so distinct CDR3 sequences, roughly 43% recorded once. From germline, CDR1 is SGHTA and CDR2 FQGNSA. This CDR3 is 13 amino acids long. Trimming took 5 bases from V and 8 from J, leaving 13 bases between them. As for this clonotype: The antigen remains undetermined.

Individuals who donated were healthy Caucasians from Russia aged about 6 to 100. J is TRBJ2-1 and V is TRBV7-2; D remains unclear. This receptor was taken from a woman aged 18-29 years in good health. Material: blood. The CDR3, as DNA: TGTGCCAGCAGCGTAAGTCAGAGGCATGAGCAGTTCTTC. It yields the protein CASSVSQRHEQFF. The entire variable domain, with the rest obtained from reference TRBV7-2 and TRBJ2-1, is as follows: GAGVSQSPSNKVTEKGKDVELRCDPISGHTALYWYRQSLGQGLEFLIYFQGNSAPDKSGLPSDRFSAERTGGSVSTLTIQRTQQEDSAVYLCASSVSQRHEQFFGPGTRLTVL.